These T cell receptor beta chains were read from a single sample in a study of cytomegalovirus exposure and HLA in healthy donors. The assay was immunoSEQ multiplex PCR, and TCRdb's table has in-frame clones only and misses some. The sample yields 230,000 or so clones, about 91% seen once. The material sequenced was PBMCs. Receptors originate from a woman aged 18-30 years in good health and CMV-seronegative. CDR3s include the opening cysteine and the closing phenylalanine or tryptophan. A D gene is named only where the DNA matches it firmly. Size is stated for part of the rows, as once, few or many counts, or as a class when the clone is expanded.

>TRBD1|TRBJ1-5|TRBV28|few
CASSSTGDGQPQHF
TGTGCCAGCAGTTCAACAGGGGATGGGCAGCCCCAGCATTTT
>-|TRBJ1-2|TRBV29-1|-
CSVEDPVKGYTF
TGCAGCGTTGAAGATCCGGTTAAGGGCTACACCTTC
>-|TRBJ2-2|TRBV6-1|-
CASGDLSGAGELFF
TGTGCCAGCGGGGATTTATCAGGGGCCGGGGAGCTGTTTTTT
>TRBD2|TRBJ2-5|TRBV5-6|-
CASSSETSGRGETQYF
TGTGCCAGCAGCTCCGAGACTAGCGGGAGAGGGGAGACCCAGTACTTC
>TRBD2|TRBJ2-1|TRBV28|-
CASSLSREGYNEQFF
TGTGCCAGCAGTTTATCGCGGGAGGGGTACAATGAGCAGTTCTTC
>TRBD2|TRBJ2-5|TRBV18|-
CASSREVGETQYF
TGTGCCAGCTCCCGGGAGGTAGGGGAGACCCAGTACTTC
>-|TRBJ1-4|TRBV5-1|-
CASSKDRSATNEKLFF
TGCGCCAGCAGCAAAGACAGAAGTGCAACTAATGAAAAACTGTTTTTT
>TRBD2|TRBJ2-1|TRBV19|-
CASSLIAGGVNEQFF
TGTGCCAGTAGTCTTATAGCGGGAGGGGTCAATGAGCAGTTCTTC
>TRBD2|TRBJ2-7|TRBV6-1|-
CASSEASGGPVYEQYF
TGTGCCAGCAGTGAAGCATCGGGGGGTCCCGTCTACGAGCAGTACTTC
>TRBD2|TRBJ2-1|TRBV15|-
CATSRDPSGAYNEQFF
TGTGCCACCAGCAGAGACCCTAGCGGGGCTTACAATGAGCAGTTCTTC
>TRBD2|TRBJ2-1|TRBV7-9|-
CASSSGRVGNEQFF
TGTGCCAGCAGCTCCGGGAGGGTCGGCAATGAGCAGTTCTTC
>-|TRBJ1-1|TRBV5-6|-
CASSQGGEGWTEAFF
TGTGCCAGCAGCCAAGGGGGAGAGGGTTGGACTGAAGCTTTCTTT
>-|TRBJ1-5|TRBV5-6|-
CASSNARGGATPNQPQHF
TGTGCCAGCAGCAACGCCAGGGGTGGAGCAACTCCCAATCAGCCCCAGCATTTT
>TRBD2|TRBJ2-1|TRBV9|-
CASSNPGGLASNEQFF
TGTGCCAGCAGCAACCCGGGGGGACTAGCGAGCAATGAGCAGTTCTTC
>TRBD1|TRBJ2-7|TRBV5-6|-
CASSDVGGHIYEQYF
TGTGCCAGCAGCGACGTAGGGGGCCACATCTACGAGCAGTACTTC
>-|TRBJ2-1|TRBV5-4|-
CASSEERTIPINEQFF
TGTGCCAGCAGCGAAGAGAGGACTATCCCCATAAATGAGCAGTTCTTC
>TRBD2|TRBJ2-3|TRBV11-2|-
CASSYGTSVPSDTQYF
TGTGCCAGCAGCTACGGGACTAGCGTGCCTTCAGATACGCAGTATTTT
>-|TRBJ1-5|TRBV5-4|-
CASTDSLGNQPQHF
TGTGCCAGCACCGACAGTCTAGGCAATCAGCCCCAGCATTTT
>TRBD2|TRBJ2-7|TRBV7-9|-
CASSPAESGGDEQYF
TGTGCCAGCAGCCCCGCCGAGAGCGGGGGTGACGAGCAGTACTTC
>-|TRBJ2-1|TRBV5-6|-
CASSQYNEQFF
TGTGCCAGCAGCCAGTACAATGAGCAGTTCTTC
>TRBD2|TRBJ2-7|TRBV6-5|-
CASSYSGPGGGIEQYF
TGTGCCAGCAGTTACTCGGGGCCGGGAGGGGGGATCGAGCAGTACTTC
>TRBD1|TRBJ2-5|TRBV7-8|-
CASSLGTGEETQYF
TGTGCCAGCAGCTTGGGGACAGGGGAAGAGACCCAGTACTTC
>TRBD1|TRBJ1-1|TRBV10-3|once
CAISESTGAVEAFF
TGTGCCATCAGTGAGTCGACAGGGGCGGTTGAAGCTTTCTTT
>TRBD2|TRBJ2-1|TRBV5-4|-
CASETSGSYNEQFF
TGTGCCAGCGAAACTAGCGGGAGCTACAATGAGCAGTTCTTC
>TRBD2|TRBJ2-7|TRBV2|-
CASTGVVAGVYEQYF
TGTGCCAGCACGGGGGTAGTAGCGGGAGTCTACGAGCAGTACTTC
>TRBD1|TRBJ2-2|TRBV7-8|-
CASSLERTGNTGELFF
TGTGCCAGCAGCTTAGAGCGGACAGGGAACACCGGGGAGCTGTTTTTT
>TRBD2|TRBJ2-1|TRBV29-1|-
CSVEGLAAYNEQFF
TGCAGCGTTGAGGGACTAGCGGCTTACAATGAGCAGTTCTTC
>-|TRBJ2-1|TRBV28|once
CASRYRDIYNEQFF
TGTGCCAGCAGGTACCGGGACATATACAATGAGCAGTTCTTC
>-|TRBJ2-7|TRBV7-9|-
CASSAPGAYEQYF
TGTGCCAGCAGCGCACCGGGAGCATACGAGCAGTACTTC
>TRBD2|TRBJ2-7|TRBV7-6|-
CASSLGGRDYEQYF
TGTGCCAGCAGCTTAGGTGGGAGGGACTACGAGCAGTACTTC
>-|TRBJ1-1|TRBV4-2|-
CASTMGGRNTEAFF
TGTGCCAGCACCATGGGCGGGCGGAACACTGAAGCTTTCTTT
>TRBD1|TRBJ1-2|TRBV6-5|-
CASSSAGQGVYGYTF
TGTGCCAGCAGTAGCGCGGGACAGGGCGTCTATGGCTACACCTTC
>TRBD1|TRBJ2-3|TRBV19|-
CASSESGTGPTDTQYF
TGTGCCAGTAGTGAGTCCGGGACAGGTCCGACAGATACGCAGTATTTT